This TCR beta chain was captured by sequencing in a study of T-cell memory formation after mild COVID-19. This clonotype was seen only once. With constant-segment primers, 5'RACE yielded cDNA libraries of TCR alpha and TCR beta that carried sample barcodes and UMIs. TCRdb reanalysed the 5' RACE reads using MiXCR and keeps one entry per CDR3 protein. The sample comprises fewer than 700,000 distinct CDR3 sequences, about 20% of which are singletons, and around 8.4% rests with the top ten. Per germline, CDR1 SQVTM and CDR2 ANQGSEA. J gave up 7 bases and V 4 bases, and 0 bases lay outside the gene matches. The CDR3 contains 11 residues.

The chain couples TRBV29-1 to TRBJ2-4, with 8 bases aligning to TRBD1. Sequences were obtained from PBMCs or a T cell subset sorted from them (not recorded which). The clonotype originates from an adult woman who had mild COVID-19 (a few samples of this study predate the infection). Cell type and time point are not known. CDR3 sequence reads: CSVGQGNIQYF. CDR3 nucleotides: TGCAGCGTTGGACAGGGGAACATTCAGTACTTC. The variable domain in full, completed from reference TRBV29-1 and TRBJ2-4, reads SAVISQKPSRDICQRGTSLTIQCQVDSQVTMMFWYRQQPGQSLTLIATANQGSEATYESGFVIDKFPISRPNLTFSTLTVSNMSPEDSSIYLCSVGQGNIQYFGAGTRLSVL.